A single sample is the source of the 26 T cell receptor beta chains below, sequenced in a study of identical twins (dated by TCRdb to 2016 to 2017). Receptor amplification or capture employed 5' RACE. Sequencing relied on an Illumina HiSeq 2000. Clones were called with MiXCR by TCRdb after fastp trimmed the public reads at Q25, and only in-frame beta chains were retained. Rows merge per CDR3 protein into single entries with the most common DNA and genes. Present in this sample are about 900,000 distinct CDR3 sequences, 12% of which were seen just once. Roughly 1.6% of the sample goes to the ten largest clones. The same specimen was also included in a second study, on yellow fever vaccine responses in identical twins.

Sequences were obtained from PBMCs. All receptors derive from a woman aged 18-29 years in good health.

In this sample, this clonotype turned up a few times. This chain links TRBV5-1 with TRBJ1-3; 8 positions agree with TRBD1. The CDR3 runs to 16 residues. Germline V gives CDR1 SGHRS, CDR2 YFSETQ. The ends lost 0 bases at V and 2 bases at J; junction bases unmatched: 4. The CDR3 DNA reads as TGCGCCAGCAGCTTGGGGACAGGGAACCCTGGAAACACCATATATTTT. Translating gives CASSLGTGNPGNTIYF.

This clonotype was seen a handful of times. The chain couples TRBV10-1 to TRBJ2-1; 9 positions agree with TRBD2. Germline V CDR1 and CDR2: WNHNN, SYGVQD (reference sequence). The ends lost 0 bases at V and 7 bases at J; junction bases unmatched: 13. The CDR3 has 18 residues. CDR3 nucleotides: TGCGCCAGCAGTGAGTCCTTGTCTAGCGGGATTCTGAAGAATGAGCAGTTCTTC. Residues: CASSESLSSGILKNEQFF.

At least ten counts were recorded for this clonotype. The chain combines TRBV4-1 with TRBJ2-1, with D perhaps matching TRBD2 (6 bases). Germline-derived CDR1 and CDR2 are MGHRA and YSYEKL. This CDR3 is 13 amino acids long. Trimming took off 4 bases at V and 9 bases at J, with 13 bases between the two ends. CDR3 DNA sequence: TGCGCCAGCAGCCGATCTAGCGATGGTGAGCAGTTCTTC. Translating gives CASSRSSDGEQFF.

The chain combines TRBV5-8 with TRBJ2-3; D may be TRBD2 (5 bases). The CDR3 runs 15 residues. Germline V CDR1 and CDR2: SGHTS, YDEGEE. Deletions cut 0 bases from V and 11 bases from J, with 19 bases between. Here the CDR3 reads CASSLVSSVGGVQYF. CDR3 nucleotides: TGTGCCAGCAGCTTGGTTAGTTCGGTCGGAGGCGTGCAGTATTTT.

This clonotype was seen only a few times. This sequence joins TRBV6-2 or TRBV6-3 and TRBJ2-2, with D perhaps TRBD1 or TRBD2 (5 bases each). Trimming pared 6 bases from V and 5 bases from J, leaving 16 bases between. From germline, CDR1 is MNHEY and CDR2 SVGEGT. This CDR3 contains 15 residues. CDR3 nucleotide sequence: TGTGCCAGCAGCCTAGGGGAGACTGAGACCGGGGAGCTGTTTTTT. Protein product: CASSLGETETGELFF.

The chain uses TRBV5-1 and TRBJ2-7; perhaps TRBD2 as D (6 bases). V lost 0 bases to trimming and J lost 0 bases, with 13 bases between them. Germline loops: CDR1 SGHRS, CDR2 YFSETQ. This CDR3 is built from 16 residues. CDR3 loop: CASSLAVSGPSYEQYV. The CDR3, as DNA: TGCGCCAGCAGCTTGGCCGTGAGCGGGCCCTCCTACGAGCAGTACGTC.

This clonotype has at least ten counts. The V gene is TRBV3-1, the J gene TRBJ2-2; D unresolved. Per germline, CDR1 LGHDT and CDR2 YNNKEL (reference sequence). The V end lost 2 bases, the J end lost 2 bases, and 3 bases lay between the germline ends. The CDR3 sequence is 13 residues long. The CDR3 DNA sequence: TGTGCCAGCAGCCAATCAAACACCGGGGAGCTGTTTTTT. As protein: CASSQSNTGELFF.

V is TRBV20-1 and J is TRBJ1-5, with D hard to call. The CDR3 spans 14 residues. Deletions cut 5 bases from V and 5 bases from J, with 16 bases between. The germline CDR1 and CDR2 sequences are DFQATT and SNEGSKA (reference sequence). The CDR3 DNA sequence: TGCAGTGCTGCACGCGGGGTAGCGGATCAGCCCCAGCATTTT. This sequence encodes CSAARGVADQPQHF.

This clonotype occurred a few times. The J gene is TRBJ1-1, the V gene TRBV7-8, with 11 bases that match TRBD1. Germline V lookup: CDR1 SGHVS, CDR2 FQNEAQ. Losses at the gene ends were 2 bases for V and 4 bases for J; bases not matched to a gene: 15. This CDR3 has 19 amino acids. The CDR3 DNA follows: TGTGCCAGCAGCTTAAAAGCTGGACAGGGGGCACCTTGGGGCACTGAAGCTTTCTTT. It yields the protein CASSLKAGQGAPWGTEAFF.

This clonotype was seen at least ten times. V is TRBV5-1 and J is TRBJ1-2; 7 nucleotides line up with TRBD1. This CDR3 is 14 amino acids long. Unmatched junction bases numbered 5, after V lost 4 bases and J lost 2 bases. Per germline, CDR1 SGHRS and CDR2 YFSETQ. CDR3 DNA: TGCGCCAGCAGCATGACGACAGGGAACTATGGCTACACCTTC. It is translated as CASSMTTGNYGYTF.

The V and J genes are TRBV6-4 and TRBJ2-7; possible D gene TRBD1, 6 bases. The CDR3 loop spans 15 amino acids. With 7 bases removed from V and 6 bases from J, the gap between germline ends came to 22 bases. Germline-derived CDR1 and CDR2 are MRHNA and SNTAGT. DNA of the CDR3: TGTGCCAGCACTACACGGACAGTTTGGTTCTCCGAGCAGTACGTC. Its protein is CASTTRTVWFSEQYV.

The chain recombines TRBV6-5 with TRBJ2-7; 7 nucleotides align to TRBD1. Germline CDR1 and CDR2: MNHEY and SVGAGI. Trimming removed 2 bases from V and 2 bases from J; junction bases left unmatched: 6. The CDR3 has 15 amino acids. For the CDR3, the DNA is TGTGCCAGCAGTTACGCCCTGACAGGGACCTACGAGCAGTACTTC. Amino acids: CASSYALTGTYEQYF.

V gene TRBV5-5 combines with J gene TRBJ2-4, with TRBD2 matching 7 bases. CDR3 length equals 15 residues. CDR1 is SGHKS, CDR2 YYEKEE, per germline (reference sequence). Germline trimming cut 4 bases from V and 6 bases from J; bases unmatched to any gene: 10. The CDR3 reads CASSPSGLAANIQYF. Here the CDR3 DNA reads TGTGCCAGCAGCCCCTCGGGCCTAGCGGCAAACATTCAGTACTTC.

This clonotype turned up a few times. This sequence joins TRBV5-5 and TRBJ2-1, with D hard to call. The CDR3 length is 13 residues. V lost 4 bases and J 1 base, leaving 6 bases between the germline ends. Germline-derived CDR1 and CDR2 are SGHKS and YYEKEE (reference sequence). The CDR3 sequence is CASSALSYNEQFF. As DNA, the CDR3 is TGTGCCAGCAGCGCCTTATCCTACAATGAGCAGTTCTTC.

Many counts were recorded for this clonotype. The chain combines TRBV15 with TRBJ2-3; 9 nucleotides agree with TRBD1. J gave up 2 bases and V 0 bases, and 6 bases lay outside the gene matches. Germline V gene data show CDR1 as LNHNV and CDR2 as YYDKDF (reference sequence). There are 17 residues in the CDR3. CDR3 coding DNA: TGTGCCACCAGCAGAGATCGGGGACAGGGTATCACAGATACGCAGTATTTT. Protein product: CATSRDRGQGITDTQYF.

This clonotype occurred a few times. The chain couples TRBV4-1 to TRBJ2-2; no reliable D call. The CDR3 runs to 13 residues. The V end was cut by 5 bases, the J end by 7 bases, with 11 bases between. CDR1 MGHRA and CDR2 YSYEKL come from the germline V gene. CDR3 amino acids: CASSLGSSGELFF. The CDR3, as DNA: TGCGCCAGCAGCTTGGGGTCGAGCGGGGAGCTGTTTTTT.

The gene calls are TRBV19 and TRBJ2-3; possible D gene TRBD1, 6 bases. The CDR3 covers 17 residues. Trimming took 3 bases from V and 0 from J, leaving 16 bases between them. Germline V lookup: CDR1 LNHDA, CDR2 SQIVND (reference sequence). The CDR3: CASSMNHRETSTDTQYF. For the CDR3, the DNA is TGTGCCAGTAGTATGAACCACAGGGAAACTAGCACAGATACGCAGTATTTT.

The CDR3 sequence: CASRKLRGQQETQYF. CDR3 coding DNA: TGTGCCAGCAGGAAGCTAAGGGGACAGCAAGAGACCCAGTACTTC. The chain combines TRBV27 with TRBJ2-5; 7 positions agree with TRBD1. The length of the CDR3 is 15 residues. Germline assignment: CDR1 MNHEY and CDR2 SMNVEV (reference sequence). Trimming removed 6 bases from V and 2 bases from J; junction bases left unmatched: 9.

The chain links TRBV6-1 to TRBJ2-1; the match to TRBD2 covers 15 bases. CDR3 size: 16 residues. J was trimmed by 8 bases and V by 3 bases; bases with no gene match: 5. CDR1 is MNHNS, CDR2 SASEGT, per germline. DNA for the CDR3: TGTGCCAGCAGTGATGGACTAGCGGGGGGGATGGATGAGCAGTTCTTC. Translating it yields CASSDGLAGGMDEQFF.

As to this clonotype: Sequence at one end of the junction differs from germline and may be a read error. The CDR3 reads CASSLAVKVFYNEQFF. CDR3 nucleotides: TGTGCCAGCAGTCTAGCGGTCAAAGTCTTCTACAATGAGCAGTTCTTC. The genes are TRBV12-3 or TRBV12-4 and TRBJ2-1; TRBD2 matches 7 bases. The CDR3 covers 16 residues.

This clonotype was seen a handful of times. V and J are TRBV6-2 or TRBV6-3 and TRBJ2-5; D may correspond to TRBD1 or TRBD2 (5 bases each). CDR1 MNHEY and CDR2 SVGEGT come from the germline V gene. The V end was cut by 2 bases, the J end by 2 bases, with 15 bases between. The CDR3 loop spans 16 amino acids. CDR3 nucleotide sequence: TGTGCCAGCAGTTACGGGGGTGCAGGGACGCAAGAGACCCAGTACTTC. Translation gives CASSYGGAGTQETQYF.

This clonotype was detected only a few times. V usage is TRBV10-3 and J usage is TRBJ2-3, with 10 bases identical to TRBD1. CDR1 is ENHRY, CDR2 SYGVKD, per germline. V was clipped by 0 bases and J by 1 base; unmatched bases: 10. The CDR3 is 19 residues long. DNA for the CDR3: TGTGCCATCAGTGAGTCCGGGGGACAGGGGCCTCACGGCACAGATACGCAGTATTTT. It yields the protein CAISESGGQGPHGTDTQYF.

The chain is built from TRBV7-9 and TRBJ2-5; 12 nucleotides line up with TRBD2. V trimming: 5 bases; J trimming: 4 bases; junction bases outside the gene matches: 8. This CDR3 has 16 amino acids. The V gene's germline CDR1 is SEHNR and CDR2 FQNEAQ (reference sequence). DNA of the CDR3: TGTGCCAGCAGCACCCCCATGGGACTAGCGGGAGAGACCCAGTACTTC. Amino acid sequence: CASSTPMGLAGETQYF.

This clonotype came up many times. The genes are TRBV6-1 and TRBJ1-1, with 8 positions matching TRBD1. Germline loops: CDR1 MNHNS, CDR2 SASEGT. The CDR3 consists of 18 residues. Trimming cost V 6 bases and J 5 bases; bases outside gene matches: 20. CDR3 protein: CASSPDSGTGWRSTEAFF. CDR3 DNA sequence: TGTGCCAGCAGCCCGGATTCTGGGACAGGCTGGCGGTCGACTGAAGCTTTCTTT.

The chain uses TRBV7-8 and TRBJ2-3; 9 nucleotides line up with TRBD1. With 1 base clipped from V and 4 bases from J, the junction kept 9 bases outside the gene matches. Germline V gives CDR1 SGHVS, CDR2 FQNEAQ. CDR3 length equals 17 residues. Here the CDR3 reads CASSLDPTGGVADTQYF. In DNA, the CDR3 is TGTGCCAGCAGCTTAGACCCGACAGGGGGTGTCGCAGATACGCAGTATTTT.

The chain couples TRBV20-1 to TRBJ2-4, with 11 bases lining up with TRBD2. The V and J ends lost 0 bases and 0 bases, in that order; junction bases with no gene match: 19. The germline CDR1 and CDR2 sequences are DFQATT and SNEGSKA (reference sequence). The CDR3 has 22 residues. In nucleotides, the CDR3 is TGCAGTGCTAGAGATCAGACGGTCACTAGCGGGAGTCTCGGGATAGCCAAAAACATTCAGTACTTC. Its protein product is CSARDQTVTSGSLGIAKNIQYF.